This TCR beta chain was sequenced for a study of OX40 agonist ivuxolimab in advanced cancers. Study-level background: Those enrolled were roughly 80% male, with a mean age of about 66 years and ages from roughly 20 to 85.

Trimming at V came to 8 bases and at J to 1 base, leaving 4 bases not matched to a gene. The CDR3 is made up of 14 amino acids. The V gene's germline CDR1 is MNHEY and CDR2 SMNVEV (reference sequence). Sequenced by immunoSEQ multiplex PCR; TCRdb stores in-frame clones only, minus some. The sample lists about 35,000 clones; 82% were seen once. This clonotype originated in an adult with an advanced solid tumor such as melanoma, head and neck, liver or kidney cancer. The genes are TRBV27 and TRBJ1-5, with TRBD1 matching over 8 bases. Sequenced here: CD4+ or CD8+ T cells sorted from blood, sampled in a trial of the OX40 agonist ivuxolimab. In DNA, the CDR3 is TGTGCCAGCGGCTACAGGGGGAGCAATCAGCCCCAGCATTTT. It specifies CASGYRGSNQPQHF.